Listed below are T cell receptor beta chains from one sample, sequenced in a study of PD-1 blockade in classical Hodgkin lymphoma. Some clones are missing from TCRdb's copy, which holds only in-frame ones; the method was immunoSEQ multiplex PCR. The sample yields 20,000 to 25,000 clones, roughly 89% seen once. Sample: CD4+ T cells from blood. These receptors were taken from a human donor with classical Hodgkin lymphoma. Both conserved end residues are part of each CDR3. The D gene is left open where the match is weak. Clone sizes are given selectively: once, few, many, or a class where the clone is expanded.

.	once	TRBJ1-5	TRBV19	CATKKAGGGGNQPQHF	TGTGCCACCAAAAAAGCGGGGGGTGGTGGCAATCAGCCCCAGCATTTT
TRBD1	.	TRBJ1-5	TRBV6-6	CASSPGTGGSNQPQHF	TGTGCCAGCAGTCCCGGGACAGGGGGTAGCAATCAGCCCCAGCATTTT
TRBD2	.	TRBJ2-2	TRBV11-2	CASSLFSGGAGGELFF	TGTGCCAGCAGCTTATTCAGCGGGGGGGCCGGCGGGGAGCTGTTTTTT
.	once	TRBJ1-1	TRBV29-1	CSAGGIRGSTEAFF	TGCAGCGCCGGGGGGATAAGGGGGTCCACTGAAGCTTTCTTT
.	.	TRBJ1-1	TRBV15	CATSTRSNTEAFF	TGTGCCACCAGCACCCGGAGTAACACTGAAGCTTTCTTT
.	few	TRBJ1-1	TRBV6-5	CASSYSGGWTEAFF	TGTGCCAGCAGTTACTCCGGGGGCTGGACTGAAGCTTTCTTT
.	.	TRBJ2-7	TRBV5-1	CASSLVVRGYEQYF	TGCGCCAGCAGCTTGGTAGTCAGGGGCTACGAGCAGTACTTC
.	once	TRBJ1-4	TRBV6-1	CASSEAGAVTNEKLFF	TGTGCCAGCAGTGAAGCAGGGGCGGTAACTAATGAAAAACTGTTTTTT
.	.	TRBJ1-4	TRBV5-1	CASSQTGTTNEKLFF	TGCGCCAGCAGCCAAACAGGAACAACTAATGAAAAACTGTTTTTT
TRBD2	once	TRBJ2-1	TRBV5-1	CASPWGASGDYNEQFF	TGCGCCAGCCCCTGGGGGGCTAGCGGGGATTACAATGAGCAGTTCTTC
TRBD1	.	TRBJ2-2	TRBV19	CASSTHRGNTGELFF	TGTGCCAGTAGTACCCACAGGGGAAACACCGGGGAGCTGTTTTTT
.	.	TRBJ1-5	TRBV30	CAWGSGPISQPQHF	TGTGCCTGGGGAAGTGGGCCGATAAGTCAGCCCCAGCATTTT
.	.	TRBJ2-3	TRBV29-1	CSVTSGDTQYF	TGCAGCGTTACCTCCGGAGATACGCAGTATTTT
TRBD2	.	TRBJ2-1	TRBV19	CASSTGLAGYNEQFF	TGTGCCAGTAGTACGGGACTAGCAGGTTACAATGAGCAGTTCTTC
TRBD2	once	TRBJ2-7	TRBV7-2	CASSGAGRPYEQYF	TGTGCCAGCAGCGGAGCGGGGCGTCCCTACGAGCAGTACTTC
.	.	TRBJ1-1	TRBV6-5	CASWGGPRNTEAFF	TGTGCCAGCTGGGGGGGGCCAAGGAACACTGAAGCTTTCTTT
TRBD2	.	TRBJ2-5	TRBV7-2	CASSLEKRGGQETQYF	TGTGCCAGCAGCTTAGAGAAGCGGGGGGGTCAAGAGACCCAGTACTTC
.	.	TRBJ1-2	TRBV7-2	CASRLRGDYGYTF	TGTGCCAGCAGGTTAAGGGGGGACTATGGCTACACCTTC
TRBD2	.	TRBJ2-5	TRBV2	CASRERLAGGPTETQYF	TGTGCCAGCAGGGAAAGACTAGCGGGAGGGCCGACGGAGACCCAGTACTTC
.	.	TRBJ2-1	TRBV7-2	CASSLVGGAFYNEQFF	TGTGCCAGCAGCTTAGTAGGTGGGGCTTTCTACAATGAGCAGTTCTTC
.	.	TRBJ2-1	TRBV27	CASSWGGTVANEQFF	TGTGCCAGCAGTTGGGGGGGGACAGTGGCCAATGAGCAGTTCTTC
TRBD2	.	TRBJ2-2	TRBV18	CASSRSSGANTGELFF	TGTGCCAGCTCACGGAGTAGCGGGGCGAACACCGGGGAGCTGTTTTTT
TRBD1	.	TRBJ1-4	TRBV11-3	CASSFGDRLEKLFF	TGTGCCAGCAGCTTCGGGGACAGGCTCGAAAAACTGTTTTTT
.	.	TRBJ2-6	TRBV7-3	CASSLPGANVLTF	TGTGCCAGCAGCCTCCCTGGGGCCAACGTCCTGACTTTC
TRBD1	.	TRBJ1-2	TRBV11-1	CASSLEDRRGYGYTF	TGTGCCAGCAGCTTAGAGGACAGGAGGGGCTATGGCTACACCTTC
.	.	TRBJ1-2	TRBV19	CASIGGTYGYTF	TGTGCCAGTATTGGGGGGACATACGGCTACACCTTC
TRBD2	.	TRBJ2-1	TRBV11-3	CASSAGVGRSNEQFF	TGTGCCAGCAGCGCGGGGGTTGGGAGATCCAATGAGCAGTTCTTC
.	.	TRBJ2-3	TRBV21-1	CASSPPRKKKQPKVVTQYF	TGTGCCAGCAGTCCCCCCCGCAAGAAAAAACAGCCGAAGGTGGTTACGCAGTATTTT
.	few	TRBJ1-6	TRBV25-1	CASSERGRASPLHF	TGTGCCAGCAGTGAACGGGGGCGCGCTTCACCCCTCCACTTT
TRBD1	.	TRBJ2-7	TRBV4-3	CASSQYSGGEQYF	TGCGCCAGCAGCCAATACTCAGGGGGCGAGCAGTACTTC
.	once	TRBJ1-6	TRBV2	CASRRLATDFNSPLHF	TGTGCCAGCAGAAGGTTAGCGACAGATTTTAATTCACCCCTCCACTTT
TRBD1	.	TRBJ2-2	TRBV5-1	CASSSGTGLSGELFF	TGCGCCAGCAGCTCCGGGACAGGGCTTTCCGGGGAGCTGTTTTTT
TRBD1	once	TRBJ1-2	TRBV18	CASSPPGQYGYTF	TGTGCCAGCTCACCTCCGGGACAGTATGGCTACACCTTC
.	.	TRBJ1-3	TRBV7-9	CASSPLLGFTIYF	TGTGCCAGCAGCCCCCTTTTGGGATTCACCATATATTTT
.	.	TRBJ2-3	TRBV15	CATSRDLGTDTQYF	TGTGCCACCAGCAGAGACCTGGGGACAGATACGCAGTATTTT
.	.	TRBJ1-2	TRBV9	CASSESTNFVSGDGYTF	TGTGCCAGCAGCGAGTCGACAAATTTTGTTTCGGGAGATGGCTACACCTTC
TRBD2	.	TRBJ2-1	TRBV11-3	CASSLLPSGHNEQFF	TGTGCCAGCAGCTTACTTCCTAGCGGCCACAATGAGCAGTTCTTC
TRBD2	.	TRBJ2-1	TRBV6-5	CASRRVGGREFF	TGTGCCAGCAGGAGGGTTGGCGGGAGGGAGTTCTTC
.	.	TRBJ1-3	TRBV5-5	CASSLGAGSGNTIYF	TGTGCCAGCAGCTTGGGTGCCGGGTCTGGAAACACCATATATTTT
TRBD1	.	TRBJ1-4	TRBV19	CASSPGTADEKLFF	TGTGCCAGTAGCCCCGGGACAGCGGATGAAAAACTGTTTTTT
TRBD1	.	TRBJ1-1	TRBV9	CASSVTGTGTMNTEAFF	TGTGCCAGCAGCGTTACCGGGACAGGGACCATGAACACTGAAGCTTTCTTT
TRBD1	once	TRBJ1-6	TRBV5-1	CASSLDRRSSPLHF	TGCGCCAGCAGCCTGGACAGGCGGTCTTCACCCCTCCACTTT
TRBD2	.	TRBJ2-1	TRBV7-9	CASSSTPLGLAGLNEQFF	TGTGCCAGCAGCTCCACCCCCCTGGGGTTAGCGGGACTCAATGAGCAGTTCTTC
.	.	TRBJ2-2	TRBV5-4	CASSLDRDTGELFF	TGTGCCAGCAGCTTGGACAGGGACACCGGGGAGCTGTTTTTT
TRBD1	.	TRBJ2-7	TRBV27	CATSGTGGHEQYF	TGTGCCACCTCCGGGACAGGGGGCCACGAGCAGTACTTC
TRBD1	.	TRBJ1-6	TRBV7-2	CAVHRGPVTYNSPLHF	TGTGCCGTACACAGGGGGCCGGTAACCTATAATTCACCCCTCCACTTT
TRBD1	.	TRBJ1-1	TRBV7-2	CASSLVSVPGQVNTEAFF	TGTGCCAGCAGCTTAGTTAGCGTACCGGGACAGGTTAACACTGAAGCTTTCTTT
TRBD2	.	TRBJ2-1	TRBV2	CASSEGRTSNEQFF	TGTGCCAGCAGTGAGGGCCGGACTAGCAATGAGCAGTTCTTC
.	.	TRBJ1-2	TRBV30	CAWSVARRGYTF	TGTGCCTGGAGTGTAGCCCGCAGGGGCTACACCTTC
TRBD1	.	TRBJ2-2	TRBV2	CASSLTGTGHSGELFF	TGTGCCAGCAGTCTAACTGGGACAGGGCATAGCGGGGAGCTGTTTTTT